Listed below are T cell receptor beta chains from one sample, sequenced in a study of identical twins. In TCRdb, the 5' RACE reads were re-called with MiXCR into one record per CDR3 protein. Here the sample spans approximately 690,000 distinct CDR3 sequences, approximately 6.1% being singletons. The source material was naive T cells sorted from blood. These receptors were taken from a man aged 18-30 years in good health. CDR3s include the opening cysteine and the closing phenylalanine or tryptophan. The order of the fields is D gene, V gene, clone size, J gene, CDR3 DNA, CDR3 protein. The D gene is left open where the match is weak. Some rows mark clone size as missing; the rest say once, few, many or name a class of expanded clone.

D: -; V: TRBV12-5; size: -; J: TRBJ1-2; DNA: TGTGCTAGTGGTTTGTCACCACGGGCAAGACATCTAGGTGGCTACACCTTC; CDR3: CASGLSPRARHLGGYTF
D: -; V: TRBV10-3; size: many; J: TRBJ2-3; DNA: TGTGCCATCAGTGGACAGCACACAGATACGCAGTATTTT; CDR3: CAISGQHTDTQYF
D: -; V: TRBV10-3; size: many; J: TRBJ1-1; DNA: TGTGCCATCAGTCGACGGGAGGGTGAAGCTTTCTTT; CDR3: CAISRREGEAFF
D: -; V: TRBV2; size: few; J: TRBJ2-4; DNA: TGTGCCAGCAGTGATCCCCGGGGTTACATTCAGTACTTC; CDR3: CASSDPRGYIQYF
D: TRBD2; V: TRBV20-1; size: few; J: TRBJ2-1; DNA: TGCAGTGCTAGAGTTCTAGCGGGAGACTCCTACAATGAGCAGTTCTTC; CDR3: CSARVLAGDSYNEQFF
D: -; V: TRBV6-1; size: few; J: TRBJ2-2; DNA: TGTGCCAGCAGTCCGGTGGAGACCGGGGAGCTGTTTTTT; CDR3: CASSPVETGELFF
D: -; V: TRBV24-1; size: -; J: TRBJ1-1; DNA: TGTGCCACACAATCAAGTCAAGAGGACACTGAAGCTTTCTTT; CDR3: CATQSSQEDTEAFF
D: -; V: TRBV6-1; size: few; J: TRBJ2-3; DNA: TGTGCCAGCAAGGACAGCCAACTCACAGATACGCAGTATTTT; CDR3: CASKDSQLTDTQYF
D: -; V: TRBV27; size: -; J: TRBJ2-5; DNA: TGTGCCAGCGGTTTAACTGGTGGGGAGACCCAGTACTTC; CDR3: CASGLTGGETQYF
D: TRBD2; V: TRBV4-2; size: few; J: TRBJ2-1; DNA: TGTGCCAGCAGCCAAGATGGAAGGGGCGGGAGAGAAGCCTACAATGAGCAGTTCTTC; CDR3: CASSQDGRGGREAYNEQFF
D: -; V: TRBV6-1; size: many; J: TRBJ2-1; DNA: TGTGCCATAGACATGTTCACGAGGGAGCAGTTCTTC; CDR3: CAIDMFTREQFF
D: -; V: TRBV6-5; size: many; J: TRBJ2-2; DNA: TGTGCCAGCAGTTCCGACAGGAACACCGGGGAGCTGTTTTTT; CDR3: CASSSDRNTGELFF
D: TRBD2; V: TRBV30; size: few; J: TRBJ2-2; DNA: TGTGCCTTTAGCGGGAGGGCAGAAAAGGGGGAGCTGTTTTTT; CDR3: CAFSGRAEKGELFF
D: -; V: TRBV7-2; size: -; J: TRBJ1-6; DNA: TGTGCCAGCAGCTTGGCAGCTGATACGGGGGCCCTCCACTTT; CDR3: CASSLAADTGALHF
D: -; V: TRBV7-6; size: few; J: TRBJ2-7; DNA: TGTGCCAGCAGCTTAGGGACGGGAGCAGGCGAGCAGTACTTC; CDR3: CASSLGTGAGEQYF
D: -; V: TRBV7-8; size: many; J: TRBJ1-5; DNA: TGTGCCAGCAGCTTAGAGACCGGGTCTTTTAGCAATCAGCCCCAGCATTTT; CDR3: CASSLETGSFSNQPQHF
D: TRBD1; V: TRBV5-6; size: many; J: TRBJ1-4; DNA: TGTGCCAGCAGCCTAGGACAGGGGTATAATGAAAAACTGTTTTTT; CDR3: CASSLGQGYNEKLFF
D: -; V: TRBV2; size: few; J: TRBJ1-1; DNA: TGTGCCAGCAGTGAAGGGATAGGGGGTCCCATGAACACTGAAGCTTTCTTT; CDR3: CASSEGIGGPMNTEAFF
D: -; V: TRBV6-5; size: many; J: TRBJ2-1; DNA: TGTGCCAGCAGTTATGGGACTTTTCACAATGAGCAGTTCTTC; CDR3: CASSYGTFHNEQFF
D: -; V: TRBV12-3/TRBV12-4; size: many; J: TRBJ1-1; DNA: TGTGCCAGCAGTTTTTCTTGGGCGAACACTGAAGCTTTCTTT; CDR3: CASSFSWANTEAFF
D: TRBD2; V: TRBV24-1; size: -; J: TRBJ2-1; DNA: TGTGCCACCAGCCGACTAGCGGGAGGAATCCGGGAGCAGTTCTTC; CDR3: CATSRLAGGIREQFF
D: -; V: TRBV25-1; size: few; J: TRBJ2-1; DNA: TGTGCCAGCAGTGATCGTCAGGGGCTCGACAATGAGCAGTTCTTC; CDR3: CASSDRQGLDNEQFF
D: TRBD2; V: TRBV6-1; size: many; J: TRBJ2-1; DNA: TGTGCCAGCAGTACCTCTAGCGGCAGCTCCTACAATGAGCAGTTCTTC; CDR3: CASSTSSGSSYNEQFF
D: TRBD1; V: TRBV4-2; size: -; J: TRBJ1-5; DNA: TGTGCCAGCAGCCAAAGTCCGACAGGGGATCATCAGCCCCAGCATTTT; CDR3: CASSQSPTGDHQPQHF
D: TRBD2; V: TRBV12-3/TRBV12-4; size: many; J: TRBJ2-2; DNA: TGTGCCAGCAGCCTAGCGGGAGTAGACACCGGGGAGCTGTTTTTT; CDR3: CASSLAGVDTGELFF
D: -; V: TRBV20-1; size: many; J: TRBJ2-1; DNA: TGCAGTGCTAGAGATTTCTCGCGGGAACCTTACAATGAGCAGTTCTTC; CDR3: CSARDFSREPYNEQFF
D: TRBD1; V: TRBV5-1; size: many; J: TRBJ2-7; DNA: TGCGCCAGCAGCTTAGGGACAGGGAGGTTTGACGACGAGCAGTACTTC; CDR3: CASSLGTGRFDDEQYF
D: TRBD2; V: TRBV6-5; size: many; J: TRBJ2-5; DNA: TGTGCCAGCAGTTACCCCGGACTAGCGGGAGAGACCCAGTACTTC; CDR3: CASSYPGLAGETQYF
D: TRBD2; V: TRBV12-3/TRBV12-4; size: many; J: TRBJ2-5; DNA: TGTGCCAGCAGCCTAATTAGCGGGCATGAGACCCAGTACTTC; CDR3: CASSLISGHETQYF
D: -; V: TRBV7-2; size: few; J: TRBJ2-1; DNA: TGTGCCAGCAGCGGCCGATGGACTAGGGGGATTAGGGAGCAGTTCTTC; CDR3: CASSGRWTRGIREQFF
D: -; V: TRBV4-1; size: -; J: TRBJ2-1; DNA: TGCGCCAGTTGGGGTTGGAACAATGAGCAGTTCTTC; CDR3: CASWGWNNEQFF
D: TRBD1; V: TRBV6-2/TRBV6-3; size: -; J: TRBJ2-2; DNA: TGTGCCAGCAGTTACTTGATCTTACCGACGGACAGGGTGGTTACAGGGGAGCTGTTTTTT; CDR3: CASSYLILPTDRVVTGELFF
D: -; V: TRBV20-1; size: many; J: TRBJ2-5; DNA: TGCAGTGCTAGAGATAAGGGCCCGTTAGGGAAGACCCAGTACTTC; CDR3: CSARDKGPLGKTQYF
D: TRBD2; V: TRBV9; size: few; J: TRBJ2-2; DNA: TGTGCCAGCAGTTCGGCGGGAGTGTACACCGGGGAGCTGTTTTTT; CDR3: CASSSAGVYTGELFF
D: -; V: TRBV5-1; size: few; J: TRBJ2-5; DNA: TGCGCCAGCAGCCGGGACTTCGGGGGCCAAGAGACCCAGTACTTC; CDR3: CASSRDFGGQETQYF
D: TRBD2; V: TRBV12-3/TRBV12-4; size: few; J: TRBJ2-1; DNA: TGTGCCAGCAGTTTAGGTCCTAGCGGGAGGGCCGAGTTCTTC; CDR3: CASSLGPSGRAEFF
D: -; V: TRBV4-3; size: few; J: TRBJ2-5; DNA: TGCGCCAGCAGCCAAGATCGGGTGGACAGCTACCAAGAGACCCAGTACTTC; CDR3: CASSQDRVDSYQETQYF
D: -; V: TRBV7-9; size: few; J: TRBJ2-1; DNA: TGTGCCAGCAGACAGGGCGATGTCAATGAGCAGTTCTTC; CDR3: CASRQGDVNEQFF
D: TRBD1; V: TRBV20-1; size: many; J: TRBJ2-7; DNA: TGCAGTGGCGACAGGGGGACCTACGAGCAGTACTTC; CDR3: CSGDRGTYEQYF
D: -; V: TRBV7-6; size: many; J: TRBJ2-1; DNA: TGTGCCAGCAGCTTAATTTATGTTGATGAGCAGTTCTTC; CDR3: CASSLIYVDEQFF
D: -; V: TRBV12-3/TRBV12-4; size: many; J: TRBJ2-5; DNA: TGTGCCAGCAGTCGGCTACGGGACAACCAAGAGACCCAGTACTTC; CDR3: CASSRLRDNQETQYF
D: TRBD2; V: TRBV29-1; size: many; J: TRBJ2-1; DNA: TGCAGCGTTTCAACTAGCGGGAGGTCCTACAATGAGCAGTTCTTC; CDR3: CSVSTSGRSYNEQFF
D: TRBD1; V: TRBV5-1; size: -; J: TRBJ2-6; DNA: TGCGCCAGCAGCATCCGACAGGGATCTGGGGCCAACGTCCTGACTTTC; CDR3: CASSIRQGSGANVLTF
D: TRBD2; V: TRBV28; size: few; J: TRBJ2-7; DNA: TGTGCCAGCTTGGGGCAGAGGACTAGGGTCTACGAGCAGTACTTC; CDR3: CASLGQRTRVYEQYF
D: TRBD2; V: TRBV7-2; size: -; J: TRBJ2-5; DNA: TGTGCCAGCAGGGAGAAGCGGGAGCTGCGAGAGACCCAGTACTTC; CDR3: CASREKRELRETQYF
D: TRBD1; V: TRBV2; size: many; J: TRBJ2-1; DNA: TGTGCCAGCAGTGAACGGGACAGGAAATACTCCTACAATGAGCAGTTCTTC; CDR3: CASSERDRKYSYNEQFF
D: TRBD2; V: TRBV12-3/TRBV12-4; size: many; J: TRBJ2-3; DNA: TGTGCCAGCAGTTTGGATGCGGGAGGCGCCGATACGCAGTATTTT; CDR3: CASSLDAGGADTQYF
D: TRBD2; V: TRBV6-2/TRBV6-3; size: -; J: TRBJ2-1; DNA: TGTGCCAGCAGAACCGTTATAGCGGGAGTAATCGGCGATGAGCAGTTCTTC; CDR3: CASRTVIAGVIGDEQFF
D: TRBD2; V: TRBV5-4; size: -; J: TRBJ2-1; DNA: TGTGCCAGCAGCTTTCTCGGGGAGAGGAGGGGCGGGAGTGGTTATGAGCAGTTCTTC; CDR3: CASSFLGERRGGSGYEQFF
D: TRBD2; V: TRBV3-1; size: many; J: TRBJ2-1; DNA: TGTGCCAGCAGCCAGATGGGACTAGCGGGAGCCTCCTACAATGAGCAGTTCTTC; CDR3: CASSQMGLAGASYNEQFF
D: -; V: TRBV29-1; size: -; J: TRBJ2-7; DNA: TGCAGCGTTGCCGGACCTCACATCTACGAGCAGTACTTC; CDR3: CSVAGPHIYEQYF
D: -; V: TRBV27; size: many; J: TRBJ2-7; DNA: TGTGCCAGCGGCCCTGATTACGAGCAGTACTTC; CDR3: CASGPDYEQYF
D: TRBD2; V: TRBV5-4; size: few; J: TRBJ2-7; DNA: TGTGCCAGCAGCTTGACTAGCGGGGGCTCGAGCGAGCAGTACTTC; CDR3: CASSLTSGGSSEQYF
D: TRBD1; V: TRBV3-1; size: -; J: TRBJ2-1; DNA: TGTGCCAGCAGCCAATCAGGACAGGGTTACAATGAGCAGTTCTTC; CDR3: CASSQSGQGYNEQFF
D: TRBD2; V: TRBV7-6; size: many; J: TRBJ2-1; DNA: TGTGCCAGCAGCCGCCAGACACTAGCGTCTCGCTACAATGAGCAGTTCTTC; CDR3: CASSRQTLASRYNEQFF
D: -; V: TRBV28; size: few; J: TRBJ2-7; DNA: TGTGCCAGCAGTTTGCAGTTACTAGCCTACGAGCAGTACTTC; CDR3: CASSLQLLAYEQYF
D: TRBD1; V: TRBV5-1; size: many; J: TRBJ2-5; DNA: TGCGCCAGCAGCGTGCCGGGACAGAGCCAAGAGACCCAGTACTTC; CDR3: CASSVPGQSQETQYF
D: -; V: TRBV6-5; size: few; J: TRBJ2-5; DNA: TGTGCCAGCAGTTACTCGGGCGGGGCGGCCCAGTACTTC; CDR3: CASSYSGGAAQYF
D: -; V: TRBV4-3; size: many; J: TRBJ2-5; DNA: TGCGCCAGCAGCCAAATCGGGTACAGGTACCAAGAGACCCAGTACTTC; CDR3: CASSQIGYRYQETQYF